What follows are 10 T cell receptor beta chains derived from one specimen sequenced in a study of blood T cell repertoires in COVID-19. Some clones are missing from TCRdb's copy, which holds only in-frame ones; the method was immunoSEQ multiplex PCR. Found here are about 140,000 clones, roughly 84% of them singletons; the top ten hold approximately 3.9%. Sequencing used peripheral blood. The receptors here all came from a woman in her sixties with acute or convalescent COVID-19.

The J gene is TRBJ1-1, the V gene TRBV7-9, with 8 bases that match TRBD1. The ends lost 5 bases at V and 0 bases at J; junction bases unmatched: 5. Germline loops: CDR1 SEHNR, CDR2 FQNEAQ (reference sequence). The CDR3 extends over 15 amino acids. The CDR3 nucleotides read TGTGCCAGCAGCGACAGGGGTGGGGTGAACACTGAAGCTTTCTTT. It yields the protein CASSDRGGVNTEAFF.

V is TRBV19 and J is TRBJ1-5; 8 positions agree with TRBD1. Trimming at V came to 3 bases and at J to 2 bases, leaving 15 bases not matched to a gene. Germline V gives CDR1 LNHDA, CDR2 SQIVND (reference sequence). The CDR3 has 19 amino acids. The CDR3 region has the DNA TGTGCCAGTAGTATCCTTCCCCGGACAGGGCCGATCCGCAATCAGCCCCAGCATTTT. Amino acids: CASSILPRTGPIRNQPQHF.

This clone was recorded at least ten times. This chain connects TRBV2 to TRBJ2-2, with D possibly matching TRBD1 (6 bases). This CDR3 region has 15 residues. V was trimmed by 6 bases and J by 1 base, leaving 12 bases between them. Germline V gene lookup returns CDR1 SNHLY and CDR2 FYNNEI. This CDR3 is CASRTGSGNTGELFF. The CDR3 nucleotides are TGTGCCAGCAGAACAGGGTCGGGGAACACCGGGGAGCTGTTTTTT. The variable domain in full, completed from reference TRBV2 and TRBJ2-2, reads EPEVTQTPSHQVTQMGQEVILRCVPISNHLYFYWYRQILGQKVEFLVSFYNNEISEKSEIFDDQFSVERPDGSNFTLKIRSTKLEDSAMYFCASRTGSGNTGELFFGEGSRLTVL.

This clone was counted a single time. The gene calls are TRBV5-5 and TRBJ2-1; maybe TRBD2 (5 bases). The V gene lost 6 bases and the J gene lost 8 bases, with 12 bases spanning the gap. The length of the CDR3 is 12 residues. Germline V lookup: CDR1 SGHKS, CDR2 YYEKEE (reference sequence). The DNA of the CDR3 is TGTGCCAGCATGCCGCTAGCCGATGAGCAGTTCTTC. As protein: CASMPLADEQFF.

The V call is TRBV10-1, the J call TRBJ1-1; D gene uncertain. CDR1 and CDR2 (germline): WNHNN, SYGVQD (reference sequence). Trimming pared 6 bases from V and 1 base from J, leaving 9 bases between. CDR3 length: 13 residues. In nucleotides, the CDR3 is TGCGCCAGCAGCGTCTCACAGAACACTGAAGCTTTCTTT. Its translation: CASSVSQNTEAFF.

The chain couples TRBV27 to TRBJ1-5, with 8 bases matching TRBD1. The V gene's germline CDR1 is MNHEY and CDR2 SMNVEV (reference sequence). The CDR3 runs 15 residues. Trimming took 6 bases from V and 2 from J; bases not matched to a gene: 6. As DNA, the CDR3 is TGTGCCAGCAGCCGACAGGGGACGGGCAATCAGCCCCAGCATTTT. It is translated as CASSRQGTGNQPQHF.

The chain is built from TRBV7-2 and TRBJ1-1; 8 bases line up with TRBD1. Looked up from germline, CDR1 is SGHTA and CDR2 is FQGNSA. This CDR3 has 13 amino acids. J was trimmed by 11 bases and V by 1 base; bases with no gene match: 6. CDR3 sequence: CASSLDPQGGAFF. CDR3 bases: TGTGCCAGCAGCTTAGATCCACAGGGGGGGGCTTTCTTT.

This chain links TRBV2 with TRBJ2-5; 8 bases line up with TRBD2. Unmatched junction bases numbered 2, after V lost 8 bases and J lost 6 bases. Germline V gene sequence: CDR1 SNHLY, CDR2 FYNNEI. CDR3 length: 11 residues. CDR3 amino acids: CASRGGQTQYF. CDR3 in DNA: TGTGCCAGCCGGGGGGGTCAGACCCAGTACTTC.

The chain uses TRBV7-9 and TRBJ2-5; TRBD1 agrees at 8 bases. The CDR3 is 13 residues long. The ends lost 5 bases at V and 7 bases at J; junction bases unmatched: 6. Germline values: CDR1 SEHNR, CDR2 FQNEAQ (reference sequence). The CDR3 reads CASSPRQGWTQYF. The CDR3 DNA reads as TGTGCCAGCAGCCCGAGACAGGGGTGGACCCAGTACTTC.

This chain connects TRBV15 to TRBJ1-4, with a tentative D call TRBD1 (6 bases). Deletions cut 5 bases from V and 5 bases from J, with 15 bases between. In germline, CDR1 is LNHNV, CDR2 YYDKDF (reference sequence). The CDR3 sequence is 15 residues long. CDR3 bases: TGTGCCACCAGCCCCCTCGGGACATGGAATGAAAAACTGTTTTTT. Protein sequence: CATSPLGTWNEKLFF.